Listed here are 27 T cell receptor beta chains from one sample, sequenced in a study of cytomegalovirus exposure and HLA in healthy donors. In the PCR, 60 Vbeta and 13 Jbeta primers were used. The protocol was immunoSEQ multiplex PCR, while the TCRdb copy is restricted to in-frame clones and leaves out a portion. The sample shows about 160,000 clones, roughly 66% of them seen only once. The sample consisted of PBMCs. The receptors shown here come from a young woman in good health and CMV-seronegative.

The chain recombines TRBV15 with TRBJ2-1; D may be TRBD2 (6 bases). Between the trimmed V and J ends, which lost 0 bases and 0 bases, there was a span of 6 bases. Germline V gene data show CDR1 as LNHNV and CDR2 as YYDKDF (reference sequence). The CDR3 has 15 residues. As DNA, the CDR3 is TGTGCCACCAGCAGAGAAGCGGGCTCCTACAATGAGCAGTTCTTC. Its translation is CATSREAGSYNEQFF.

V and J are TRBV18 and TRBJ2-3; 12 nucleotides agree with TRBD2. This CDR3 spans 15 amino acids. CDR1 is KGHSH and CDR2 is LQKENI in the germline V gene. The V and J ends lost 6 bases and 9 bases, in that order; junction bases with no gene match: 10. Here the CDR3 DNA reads TGTGCCAGCTCCCCTCCTAGCGGGAGGGAGATAACGCAGTATTTT. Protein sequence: CASSPPSGREITQYF.

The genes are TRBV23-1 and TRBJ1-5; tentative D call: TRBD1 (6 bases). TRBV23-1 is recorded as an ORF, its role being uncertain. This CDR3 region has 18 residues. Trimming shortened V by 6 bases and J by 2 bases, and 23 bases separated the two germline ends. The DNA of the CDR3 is TGCGCCAGCAGACGAGCTCAAGGACAGTGCCGGGGCAATCAGCCCCAGCATTTT. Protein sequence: CASRRAQGQCRGNQPQHF.

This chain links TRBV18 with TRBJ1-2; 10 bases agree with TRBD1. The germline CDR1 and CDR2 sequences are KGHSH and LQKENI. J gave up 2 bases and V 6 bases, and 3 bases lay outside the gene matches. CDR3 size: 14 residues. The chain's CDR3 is CASSPGQGNYGYTF. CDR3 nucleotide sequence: TGTGCCAGCTCCCCGGGACAGGGGAACTATGGCTACACCTTC. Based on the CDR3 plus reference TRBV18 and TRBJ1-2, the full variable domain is NAGVMQNPRHLVRRRGQEARLRCSPMKGHSHVYWYRQLPEEGLKFMVYLQKENIIDESGMPKERFSAEFPKEGPSILRIQQVVRGDSAAYFCASSPGQGNYGYTFGSGTRLTVV.

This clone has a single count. The CDR3 region is CASSLAGSTDTQYF. CDR3 nucleotides: TGTGCCAGCAGCCTAGCGGGTTCCACAGATACGCAGTATTTT. V gene TRBV6-4 combines with J gene TRBJ2-3; 8 nucleotides agree with TRBD2. The V gene end was trimmed by 6 bases and the J gene end by 2 bases; junction bases not matched to a gene: 4. The CDR3 spans 14 residues. Germline lookup yields CDR1 MRHNA and CDR2 SNTAGT.

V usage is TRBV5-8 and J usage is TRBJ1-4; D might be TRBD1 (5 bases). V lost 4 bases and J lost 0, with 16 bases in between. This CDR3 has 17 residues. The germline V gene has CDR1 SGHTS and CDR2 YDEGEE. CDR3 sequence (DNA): TGTGCCAGCAGCCGAACATCAGGGACTGCAACTAATGAAAAACTGTTTTTT. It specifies CASSRTSGTATNEKLFF.

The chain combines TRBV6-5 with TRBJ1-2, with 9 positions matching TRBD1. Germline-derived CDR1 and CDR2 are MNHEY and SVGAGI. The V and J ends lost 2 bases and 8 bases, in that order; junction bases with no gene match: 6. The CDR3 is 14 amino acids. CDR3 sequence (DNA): TGTGCCAGCAGTTACGGCACAGGGGGCTACGGCTACACCTTC. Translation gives CASSYGTGGYGYTF.

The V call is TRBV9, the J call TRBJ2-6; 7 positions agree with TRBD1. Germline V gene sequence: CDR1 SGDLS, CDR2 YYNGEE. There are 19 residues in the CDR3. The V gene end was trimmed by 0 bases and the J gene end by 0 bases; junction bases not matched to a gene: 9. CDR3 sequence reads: CASSVATGQRFSGANVLTF. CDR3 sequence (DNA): TGTGCCAGCAGCGTAGCTACGGGACAGAGGTTCTCTGGGGCCAACGTCCTGACTTTC. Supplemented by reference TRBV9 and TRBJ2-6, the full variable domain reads DSGVTQTPKHLITATGQRVTLRCSPRSGDLSVYWYQQSLDQGLQFLIQYYNGEERAKGNILERFSAQQFPDLHSELNLSSLELGDSALYFCASSVATGQRFSGANVLTFGAGSRLTVL.

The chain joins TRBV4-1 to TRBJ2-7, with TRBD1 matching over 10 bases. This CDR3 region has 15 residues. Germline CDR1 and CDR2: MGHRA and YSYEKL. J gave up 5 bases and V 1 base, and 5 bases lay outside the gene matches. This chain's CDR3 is CASSQVPGQGNEQYF. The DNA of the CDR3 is TGCGCCAGCAGCCAAGTCCCGGGACAGGGGAACGAGCAGTACTTC.

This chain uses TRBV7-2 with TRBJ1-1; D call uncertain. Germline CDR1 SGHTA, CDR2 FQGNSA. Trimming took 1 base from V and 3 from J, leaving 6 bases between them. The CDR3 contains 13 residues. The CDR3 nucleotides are TGTGCCAGCAGCTTAGGCCAGTACACTGAAGCTTTCTTT. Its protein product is CASSLGQYTEAFF. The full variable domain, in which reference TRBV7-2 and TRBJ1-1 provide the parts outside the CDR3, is GAGVSQSPSNKVTEKGKDVELRCDPISGHTALYWYRQSLGQGLEFLIYFQGNSAPDKSGLPSDRFSAERTGGSVSTLTIQRTQQEDSAVYLCASSLGQYTEAFFGQGTRLTVV.

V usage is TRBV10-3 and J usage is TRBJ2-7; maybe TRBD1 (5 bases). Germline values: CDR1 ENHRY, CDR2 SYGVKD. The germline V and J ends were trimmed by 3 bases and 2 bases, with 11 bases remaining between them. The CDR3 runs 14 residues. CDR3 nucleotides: TGTGCCATCAGTGACCTCCAGGGCCCCTACGAGCAGTACTTC. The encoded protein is CAISDLQGPYEQYF.

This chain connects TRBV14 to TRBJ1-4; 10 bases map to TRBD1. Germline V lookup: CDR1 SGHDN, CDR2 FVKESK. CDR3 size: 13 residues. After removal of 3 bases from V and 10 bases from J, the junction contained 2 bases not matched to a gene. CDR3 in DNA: TGTGCCAGCAGCCATGGGACAGGGGCAAAACTGTTTTTT. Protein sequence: CASSHGTGAKLFF.

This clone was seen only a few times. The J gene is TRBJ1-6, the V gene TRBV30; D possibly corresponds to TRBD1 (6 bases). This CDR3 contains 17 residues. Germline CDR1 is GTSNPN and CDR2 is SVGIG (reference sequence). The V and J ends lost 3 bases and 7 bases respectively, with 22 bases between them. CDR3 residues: CAWRRWGQDSPNSPLHF. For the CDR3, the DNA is TGTGCCTGGAGGAGGTGGGGCCAGGACAGCCCCAATTCACCCCTCCACTTT.

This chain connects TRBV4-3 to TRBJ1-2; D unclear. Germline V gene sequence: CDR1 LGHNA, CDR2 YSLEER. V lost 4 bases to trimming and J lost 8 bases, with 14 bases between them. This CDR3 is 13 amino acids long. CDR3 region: CASSPEGALGYTF. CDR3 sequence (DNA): TGCGCCAGCAGCCCCGAGGGAGCACTGGGCTACACCTTC.

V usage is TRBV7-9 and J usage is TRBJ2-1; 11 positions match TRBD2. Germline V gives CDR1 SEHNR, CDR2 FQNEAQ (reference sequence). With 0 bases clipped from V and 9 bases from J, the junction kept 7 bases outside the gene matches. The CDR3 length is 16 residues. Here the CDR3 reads CASSLAWPSGRLEQFF. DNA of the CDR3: TGTGCCAGCAGCTTAGCGTGGCCTAGCGGGAGGCTTGAGCAGTTCTTC.

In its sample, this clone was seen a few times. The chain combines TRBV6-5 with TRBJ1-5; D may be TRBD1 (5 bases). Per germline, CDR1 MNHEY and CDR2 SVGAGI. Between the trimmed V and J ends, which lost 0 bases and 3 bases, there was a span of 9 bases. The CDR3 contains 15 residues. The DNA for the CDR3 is TGTGCCAGCAGTTACTCCCGACAGCTCAATCAGCCCCAGCATTTT. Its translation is CASSYSRQLNQPQHF.

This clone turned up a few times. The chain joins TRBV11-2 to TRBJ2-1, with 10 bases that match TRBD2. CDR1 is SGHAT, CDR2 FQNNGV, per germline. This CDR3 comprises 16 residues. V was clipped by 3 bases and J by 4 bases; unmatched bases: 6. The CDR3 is CASSFDSGGFYNEQFF. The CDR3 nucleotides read TGTGCCAGCAGCTTTGATAGCGGGGGGTTTTACAATGAGCAGTTCTTC.

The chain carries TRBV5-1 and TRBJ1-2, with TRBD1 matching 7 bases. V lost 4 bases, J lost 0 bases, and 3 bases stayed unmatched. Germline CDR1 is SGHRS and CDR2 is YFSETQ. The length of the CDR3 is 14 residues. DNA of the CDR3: TGCGCCAGCAGCCCGGGGACAGCTAACTATGGCTACACCTTC. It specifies CASSPGTANYGYTF. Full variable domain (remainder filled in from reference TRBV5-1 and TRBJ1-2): KAGVTQTPRYLIKTRGQQVTLSCSPISGHRSVSWYQQTPGQGLQFLFEYFSETQRNKGNFPGRFSGRQFSNSRSEMNVSTLELGDSALYLCASSPGTANYGYTFGSGTRLTVV.

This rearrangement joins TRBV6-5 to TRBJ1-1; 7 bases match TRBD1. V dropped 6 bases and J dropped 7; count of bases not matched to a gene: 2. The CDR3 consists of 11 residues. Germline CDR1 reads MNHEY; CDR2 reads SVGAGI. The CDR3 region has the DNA TGTGCCAGCAGACGACAGGGTGAAGCTTTCTTT. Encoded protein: CASRRQGEAFF.

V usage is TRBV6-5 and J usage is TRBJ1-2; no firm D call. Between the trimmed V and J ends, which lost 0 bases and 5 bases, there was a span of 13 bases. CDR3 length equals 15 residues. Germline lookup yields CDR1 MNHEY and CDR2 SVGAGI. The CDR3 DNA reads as TGTGCCAGCAGTTACTCGGAGGGTGGTGGGTATGGCTACACCTTC. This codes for CASSYSEGGGYGYTF.

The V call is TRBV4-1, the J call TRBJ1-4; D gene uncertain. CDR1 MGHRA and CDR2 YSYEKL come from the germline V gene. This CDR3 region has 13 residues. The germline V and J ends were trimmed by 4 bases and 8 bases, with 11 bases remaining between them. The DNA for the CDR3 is TGCGCCAGCAGCCCGAGAGGAAGCGAAAAACTGTTTTTT. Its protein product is CASSPRGSEKLFF.

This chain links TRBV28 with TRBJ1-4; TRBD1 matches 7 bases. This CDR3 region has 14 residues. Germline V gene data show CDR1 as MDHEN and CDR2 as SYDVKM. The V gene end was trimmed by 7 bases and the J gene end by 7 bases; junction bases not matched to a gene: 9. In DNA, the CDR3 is TGTGCCAGCACCCCCGGCAGGGGGAGTGAAAAACTGTTTTTT. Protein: CASTPGRGSEKLFF.

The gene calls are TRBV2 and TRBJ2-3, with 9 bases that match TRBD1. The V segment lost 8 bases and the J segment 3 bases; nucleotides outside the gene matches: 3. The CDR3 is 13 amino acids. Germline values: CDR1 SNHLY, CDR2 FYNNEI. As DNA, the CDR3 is TGTGCCAGCGGGACAGGGCGAACAGATACGCAGTATTTT. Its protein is CASGTGRTDTQYF.

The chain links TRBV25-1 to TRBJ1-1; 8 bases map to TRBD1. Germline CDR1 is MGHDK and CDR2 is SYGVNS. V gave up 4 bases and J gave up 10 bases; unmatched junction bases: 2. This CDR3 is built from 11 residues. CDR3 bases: TGTGCCAGCAGTGGGGGACAGGCAGCTTTCTTT. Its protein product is CASSGGQAAFF.

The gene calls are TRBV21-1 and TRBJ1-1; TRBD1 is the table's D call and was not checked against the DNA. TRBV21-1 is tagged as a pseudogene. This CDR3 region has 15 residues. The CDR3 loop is CASSSPGQRNTEAFF. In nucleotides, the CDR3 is TGTGCCAGCAGCAGCCCCGGACAGAGAAACACTGAAGCTTTCTTT.

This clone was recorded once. The CDR3 DNA is TGTGCCAGCAGTCCAAATAGGCGGGCGACTAATGAAAAACTGTTTTTT. As protein: CASSPNRRATNEKLFF. The gene calls are TRBV28 and TRBJ1-4; D gene uncertain. This CDR3 spans 16 amino acids. Germline CDR1 MDHEN, CDR2 SYDVKM. The germline V and J ends were trimmed by 5 bases and 2 bases, with 15 bases remaining between them.

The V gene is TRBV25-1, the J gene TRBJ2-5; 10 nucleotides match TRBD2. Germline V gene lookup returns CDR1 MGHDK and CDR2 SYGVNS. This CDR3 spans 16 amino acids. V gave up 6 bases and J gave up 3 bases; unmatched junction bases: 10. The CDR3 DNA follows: TGTGCCAGCAGCTCCTTAGCGGGAGGCGACAAAGAGACCCAGTACTTC. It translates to CASSSLAGGDKETQYF. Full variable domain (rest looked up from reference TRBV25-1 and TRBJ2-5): EADIYQTPRYLVIGTGKKITLECSQTMGHDKMYWYQQDPGMELHLIHYSYGVNSTEKGDLSSESTVSRIRTEHFPLTLESARPSHTSQYLCASSSLAGGDKETQYFGPGTRLLVL.